The T cell receptor (beta chain) under discussion was sequenced for a study of CD8 T cells in ankylosing spondylitis. Study-level findings and limits: In ankylosing spondylitis blood, a motif of fewer than 10 highly homologous TCR beta variants appeared characteristic.

A word on this clonotype: Its antigen is not known.

TCRdb re-called the 5' RACE reads with MiXCR, one entry per CDR3 protein. This table has about 450,000 distinct CDR3 sequences, 26% appearing once. Sequenced input: blood, either unsorted or a sorted T cell fraction (not recorded which). This clonotype originated in a male donor with ankylosing spondylitis.

CDR3 in DNA: TGTGCCAGCTCACCACCGAGTTTGGGGACTGCGAGTGGCTACACCTTC. It codes for CASSPPSLGTASGYTF. The chain combines TRBV18 with TRBJ1-2, with D perhaps TRBD1 (5 bases). Germline assignment: CDR1 KGHSH and CDR2 LQKENI. This CDR3 is built from 16 residues. The germline V and J ends were trimmed by 0 bases and 7 bases, with 18 bases remaining between them.